Listed below are T cell receptor beta chains from one sample, sequenced in a study of beta chain features in type 1 diabetes. Clones were read by immunoSEQ multiplex PCR, and TCRdb kept only the in-frame ones, dropping some. The sample holds more than 55,000 clones, 40% to 65% seen once. The sequenced material came from Tregs from blood. The source of these receptors is a woman aged 35 to 49 with type 1 diabetes. The CDR3 runs from the conserved cysteine through the conserved F or W. Fields, in order: V gene, J gene, CDR3 length, clone size, D gene, CDR3 protein, CDR3 DNA. D genes are given only for firm matches. For some rows the clone size is stated as once, few or many, or as a class when expanded; others skip it.

V: TRBV6-1
J: TRBJ2-7
length: 15
size: .
D: TRBD2
CDR3: CASTAGGTLTYEQYF
DNA: TGTGCCAGCACCGCGGGGGGGACTTTAACCTACGAGCAGTACTTC

V: TRBV4-3
J: TRBJ2-3
length: 19
size: .
D: TRBD1
CDR3: CASSQDRWRNRGRADTQYF
DNA: TGCGCCAGCAGCCAAGATCGATGGCGGAACAGGGGCCGGGCAGATACGCAGTATTTT

V: TRBV18
J: TRBJ2-3
length: 14
size: .
D: TRBD1
CDR3: CASSSRTGPDTQYF
DNA: TGTGCCAGCTCATCGAGGACAGGTCCAGATACGCAGTATTTT

V: TRBV7-6
J: TRBJ2-1
length: 13
size: few
D: .
CDR3: CASSLNRVNEQFF
DNA: TGTGCCAGCAGCTTAAACAGGGTCAATGAGCAGTTCTTC

V: TRBV7-2
J: TRBJ1-1
length: 14
size: .
D: .
CDR3: CASSFQGGNTEAFF
DNA: TGTGCCAGCAGCTTTCAAGGGGGGAACACTGAAGCTTTCTTT

V: TRBV28
J: TRBJ2-7
length: 15
size: .
D: TRBD1
CDR3: CASSPQGQGSYEQYF
DNA: TGTGCCAGCAGCCCCCAAGGACAGGGTTCCTACGAGCAGTACTTC

V: TRBV7-9
J: TRBJ1-2
length: 15
size: once
D: .
CDR3: CAIPRQALANYGYTF
DNA: TGTGCCATCCCCCGACAGGCGTTAGCTAACTATGGCTACACCTTC

V: TRBV4-2
J: TRBJ2-5
length: 15
size: .
D: .
CDR3: CASSQDGSVKETQYF
DNA: TGTGCCAGCAGCCAAGATGGCAGTGTTAAAGAGACCCAGTACTTC

V: TRBV7-3
J: TRBJ2-7
length: 15
size: few
D: .
CDR3: CASSRGQGGSYEQYF
DNA: TGTGCCAGCAGCCGTGGGCAGGGGGGCTCCTACGAGCAGTACTTC

V: TRBV14
J: TRBJ1-4
length: 13
size: few
D: .
CDR3: CASSQQFNEKLFF
DNA: TGTGCCAGCAGCCAACAGTTTAATGAAAAACTGTTTTTT

V: TRBV5-1
J: TRBJ2-7
length: 18
size: .
D: .
CDR3: CASSLGWRALESSYEQYF
DNA: TGCGCCAGCAGCTTGGGGTGGCGGGCTCTCGAATCCTCCTACGAGCAGTACTTC

V: TRBV9
J: TRBJ1-1
length: 15
size: .
D: .
CDR3: CASSVGGRTNTEAFF
DNA: TGTGCCAGCAGCGTAGGGGGCCGGACGAACACTGAAGCTTTCTTT

V: TRBV19
J: TRBJ2-1
length: 13
size: .
D: TRBD1
CDR3: CASSKGQYNEQFF
DNA: TGTGCCAGTAGCAAGGGACAGTACAATGAGCAGTTCTTC

V: TRBV2
J: TRBJ2-2
length: 14
size: .
D: TRBD1
CDR3: CASITGGQTGELFF
DNA: TGTGCCAGCATAACAGGGGGTCAGACCGGGGAGCTGTTTTTT

V: TRBV14
J: TRBJ2-1
length: 16
size: .
D: TRBD2
CDR3: CASSQPGLVTANEQFF
DNA: TGTGCCAGCAGCCAACCTGGACTAGTAACAGCCAATGAGCAGTTCTTC

V: TRBV4-2
J: TRBJ2-4
length: 17
size: few
D: TRBD2
CDR3: CASSLLRGGRLSDIQYF
DNA: TGTGCCAGCAGCCTGCTCCGGGGCGGGAGATTGTCGGACATTCAGTACTTC

V: TRBV28
J: TRBJ2-7
length: 13
size: .
D: TRBD2
CDR3: CASSRTGTREQYF
DNA: TGTGCCAGCAGTCGGACGGGGACTAGGGAGCAGTACTTC

V: TRBV19
J: TRBJ1-2
length: 16
size: few
D: TRBD1
CDR3: CASKEAGGRTVDGYTF
DNA: TGTGCCAGTAAAGAGGCAGGGGGACGGACGGTGGATGGCTACACCTTC

V: TRBV6-1
J: TRBJ1-2
length: 13
size: .
D: TRBD1
CDR3: CASRVGTGYGYTF
DNA: TGTGCCAGCAGAGTAGGGACAGGCTATGGCTACACCTTC

V: TRBV7-6
J: TRBJ2-1
length: 17
size: few
D: TRBD2
CDR3: CASSLQSGGATGNEQFF
DNA: TGTGCCAGCAGCTTACAGAGCGGGGGGGCTACGGGCAATGAGCAGTTCTTC

V: TRBV5-1
J: TRBJ2-7
length: 13
size: few
D: TRBD1
CDR3: CASSSDRAYEQYF
DNA: TGCGCCAGCAGCAGTGACAGGGCCTACGAGCAGTACTTC

V: TRBV29-1
J: TRBJ2-5
length: 13
size: .
D: TRBD2
CDR3: CSVWEGLEETQYF
DNA: TGCAGCGTTTGGGAGGGGCTTGAAGAGACCCAGTACTTC

V: TRBV7-3
J: TRBJ2-2
length: 16
size: .
D: TRBD1
CDR3: CASSETGGVGTGELFF
DNA: TGTGCCAGCAGCGAAACAGGGGGAGTTGGCACCGGGGAGCTGTTTTTT

V: TRBV5-4
J: TRBJ1-2
length: 14
size: .
D: TRBD1
CDR3: CASSPQGTNYGYTF
DNA: TGTGCCAGCAGCCCACAGGGGACCAACTATGGCTACACCTTC